This T cell receptor (beta chain) was recovered during a study of shared clonotypes between healthy human individuals. Sequencing used immunoSEQ multiplex PCR; TCRdb keeps in-frame clones, though not all of them. The repertoire has some 2,500,000 clones, 90% to 95% of them found once; the top ten carry 0.36%. CDR1 is SGHRS, CDR2 YFSETQ, per germline. Trimming removed 1 base at V and 3 bases at J, with 14 bases between. The CDR3 extends over 15 amino acids. The TCR comes from a man between 18 and 29 years old in good health. Some clones in this sample may be carry-over from other donors' samples. J is TRBJ2-7 and V is TRBV5-1; D might be TRBD2 (6 bases). The sample consisted of naive CD4+ T cells from PBMCs. Subset of the sample: CD45RA+ positively selected. CDR3 nucleotide sequence: TGCGCCAGCAGCTTGTATGGAGGCGGGAACTACGAGCAGTACTTC. Amino acids: CASSLYGGGNYEQYF.